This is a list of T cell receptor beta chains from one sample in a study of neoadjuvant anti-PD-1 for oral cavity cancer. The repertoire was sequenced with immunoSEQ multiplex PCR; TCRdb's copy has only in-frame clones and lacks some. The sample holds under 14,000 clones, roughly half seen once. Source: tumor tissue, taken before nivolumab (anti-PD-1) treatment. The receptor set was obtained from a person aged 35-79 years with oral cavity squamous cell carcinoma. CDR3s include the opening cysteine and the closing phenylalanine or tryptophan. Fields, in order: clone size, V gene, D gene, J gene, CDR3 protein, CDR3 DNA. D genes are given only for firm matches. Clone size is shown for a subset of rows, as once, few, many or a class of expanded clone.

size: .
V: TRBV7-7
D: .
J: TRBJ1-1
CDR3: CASSLSENTEAFF
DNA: TGTGCCAGCAGCCTTTCAGAGAACACTGAAGCTTTCTTT

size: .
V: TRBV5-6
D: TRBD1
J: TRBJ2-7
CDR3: CASSPIRQGTYEQYF
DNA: TGTGCCAGCAGCCCAATAAGACAGGGGACCTACGAGCAGTACTTC

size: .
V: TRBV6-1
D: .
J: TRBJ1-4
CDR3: CASSETVTNEKLFF
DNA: TGTGCCAGCAGTGAAACAGTAACTAATGAAAAACTGTTTTTT

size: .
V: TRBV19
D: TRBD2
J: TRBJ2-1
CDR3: CASSIGGALNEQFF
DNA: TGTGCCAGTAGTATCGGGGGGGCCCTCAATGAGCAGTTCTTC

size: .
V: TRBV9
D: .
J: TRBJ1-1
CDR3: CASSVNAGEAFF
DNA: TGTGCCAGCAGCGTAAACGCAGGGGAGGCTTTCTTT

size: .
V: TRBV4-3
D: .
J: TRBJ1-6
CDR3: CASSYTPTGDSPLHF
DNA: TGCGCCAGCAGCTATACCCCGACGGGTGATTCACCCCTCCACTTT

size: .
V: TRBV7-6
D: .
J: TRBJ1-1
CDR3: CASSHLQENTEAFF
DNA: TGTGCCAGCAGCCATCTACAGGAGAACACTGAAGCTTTCTTT

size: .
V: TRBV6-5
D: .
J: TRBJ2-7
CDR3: CASSPDGGPLEQYF
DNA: TGTGCCAGCAGTCCTGACGGGGGGCCCCTCGAGCAGTACTTC

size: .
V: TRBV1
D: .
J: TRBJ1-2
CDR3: CTSSDVRLRKTYGYTF
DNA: TGCACCAGCAGTGATGTTCGTTTGCGAAAGACCTATGGCTACACCTTC

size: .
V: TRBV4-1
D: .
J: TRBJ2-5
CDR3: CASSQSRQQETQYF
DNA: TGCGCCAGCAGCCAATCGAGGCAGCAAGAGACCCAGTACTTC

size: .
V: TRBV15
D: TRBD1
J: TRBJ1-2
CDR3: CATSHRTGNYGYTF
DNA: TGTGCCACCAGCCACCGGACAGGGAACTATGGCTACACCTTC

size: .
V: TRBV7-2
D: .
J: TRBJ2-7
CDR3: CASSSQRPYEQYF
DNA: TGTGCCAGCAGCTCCCAGCGGCCCTACGAGCAGTACTTC

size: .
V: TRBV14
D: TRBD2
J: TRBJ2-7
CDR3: CASSQGLAGVWEQYF
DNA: TGTGCCAGCAGCCAAGGACTAGCGGGCGTCTGGGAGCAGTACTTC

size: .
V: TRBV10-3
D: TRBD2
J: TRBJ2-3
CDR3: CAIRAGDRLAGTDTQYF
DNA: TGTGCCATCAGGGCCGGGGATCGACTAGCGGGCACAGATACGCAGTATTTT

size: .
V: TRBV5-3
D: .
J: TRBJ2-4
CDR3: CAPKDLTKNIQYF
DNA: TGTGCTCCCAAGGACCTTACCAAAAACATTCAGTACTTC

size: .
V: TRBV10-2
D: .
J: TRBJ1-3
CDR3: CASSESGVTGNTIYF
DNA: TGCGCCAGCAGTGAGTCAGGGGTTACTGGAAACACCATATATTTT

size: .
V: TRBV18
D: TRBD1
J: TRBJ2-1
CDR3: CASSPSGQKYNEQFF
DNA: TGTGCCAGCTCACCCTCGGGACAGAAATACAATGAGCAGTTCTTC

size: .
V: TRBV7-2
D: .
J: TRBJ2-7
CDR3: CASSSVTYEQYF
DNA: TGTGCCAGCAGCTCGGTGACTTACGAGCAGTACTTC

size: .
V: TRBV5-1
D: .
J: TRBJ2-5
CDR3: CASSSNSKGQETQYF
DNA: TGCGCCAGCAGCTCGAACTCGAAGGGTCAAGAGACCCAGTACTTC

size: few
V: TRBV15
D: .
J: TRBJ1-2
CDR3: CATSVASGPNYGYTF
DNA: TGTGCCACCAGCGTGGCATCGGGACCGAACTATGGCTACACCTTC

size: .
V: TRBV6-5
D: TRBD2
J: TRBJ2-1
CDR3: CASSSLAGGTYNEQFF
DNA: TGTGCCAGCAGTTCCTTAGCGGGGGGCACCTACAATGAGCAGTTCTTC

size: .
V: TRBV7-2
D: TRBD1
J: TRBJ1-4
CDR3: CASSLTDRESEKLFF
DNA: TGTGCCAGCAGCTTAACCGACAGGGAGAGTGAAAAACTGTTTTTT

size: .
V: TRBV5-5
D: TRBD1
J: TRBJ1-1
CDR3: CASSLDRGWREAFF
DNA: TGTGCCAGCAGCTTGGACAGGGGTTGGAGGGAAGCTTTCTTT

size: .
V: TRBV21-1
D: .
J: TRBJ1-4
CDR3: CASSKVRNRGSPEKLFF
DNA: TGTGCCAGCAGCAAAGTCCGTAACAGGGGGAGCCCTGAAAAACTGTTTTTT

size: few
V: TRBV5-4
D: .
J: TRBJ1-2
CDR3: CASSLGGIYGYTF
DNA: TGTGCCAGCAGCTTGGGTGGGATCTATGGCTACACCTTC

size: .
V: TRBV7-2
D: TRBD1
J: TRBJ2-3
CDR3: CASSPIPPPGQTTDTQYF
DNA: TGTGCCAGCAGTCCCATTCCTCCTCCGGGACAGACCACAGATACGCAGTATTTT

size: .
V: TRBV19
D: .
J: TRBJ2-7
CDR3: CASSFDFSYEQYF
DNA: TGTGCCAGTAGCTTCGACTTCTCCTACGAGCAGTACTTC

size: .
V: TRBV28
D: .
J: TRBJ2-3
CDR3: CASSLVGGRPPTDTQYF
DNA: TGTGCCAGCAGTTTAGTGGGGGGGCGGCCCCCCACAGATACGCAGTATTTT

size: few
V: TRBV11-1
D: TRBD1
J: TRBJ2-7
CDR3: CASSFRDRGTYEQYF
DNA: TGTGCCAGCAGCTTCCGGGACAGGGGAACCTACGAGCAGTACTTC

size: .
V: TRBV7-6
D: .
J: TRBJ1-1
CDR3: CASSLGPMNTEAFF
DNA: TGTGCCAGCAGCTTAGGTCCGATGAACACTGAAGCTTTCTTT

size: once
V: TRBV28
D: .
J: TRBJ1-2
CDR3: CASGDTVYGYTF
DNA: TGTGCCAGCGGTGACACCGTCTATGGCTACACCTTC

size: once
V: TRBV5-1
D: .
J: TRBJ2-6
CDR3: CASSLSTGANVLTF
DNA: TGCGCCAGCAGCTTGTCTACTGGGGCCAACGTCCTGACTTTC

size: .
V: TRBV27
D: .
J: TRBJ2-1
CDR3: CASSSTFLAEYYNEQFF
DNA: TGTGCCAGCAGTTCCACCTTTCTGGCGGAGTACTACAATGAGCAGTTCTTC

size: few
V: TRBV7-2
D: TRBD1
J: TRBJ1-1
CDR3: CASSLEGRGTEAFF
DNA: TGTGCCAGCAGCTTAGAAGGCAGGGGGACTGAAGCTTTCTTT

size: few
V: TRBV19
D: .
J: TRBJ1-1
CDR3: CASSIGTLNTEAFF
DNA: TGTGCCAGTAGTATTGGCACCTTGAACACTGAAGCTTTCTTT

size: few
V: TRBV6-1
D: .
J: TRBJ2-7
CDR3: CATRPAASPYEQYF
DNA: TGTGCCACCCGACCCGCAGCCAGCCCCTACGAGCAGTACTTC

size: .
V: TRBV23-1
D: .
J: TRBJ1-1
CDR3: CASSEAFF
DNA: TGCGCCAGCAGCGAAGCTTTCTTT

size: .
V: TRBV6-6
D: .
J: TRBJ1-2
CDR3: CASSYSGELNYGYTF
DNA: TGTGCCAGCAGTTACTCTGGAGAGTTAAACTATGGCTACACCTTC

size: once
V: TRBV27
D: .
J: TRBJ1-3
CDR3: CASSSQGRRLDGNTIYF
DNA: TGTGCCAGCAGCTCCCAAGGGCGTAGGCTGGACGGAAACACCATATATTTT

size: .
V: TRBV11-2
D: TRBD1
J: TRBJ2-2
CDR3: CASSPDRATGELFF
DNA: TGTGCCAGCAGCCCGGACAGGGCAACCGGGGAGCTGTTTTTT

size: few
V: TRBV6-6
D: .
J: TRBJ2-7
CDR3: CASSYSIWGAYEQYF
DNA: TGTGCCAGCAGTTACTCGATTTGGGGGGCCTACGAGCAGTACTTC

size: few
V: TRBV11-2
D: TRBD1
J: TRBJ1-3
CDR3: CASSLFGRGYGNTIYF
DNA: TGTGCTAGCAGCTTATTTGGCAGGGGGTATGGAAACACCATATATTTT

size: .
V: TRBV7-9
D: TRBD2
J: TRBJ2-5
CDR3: CASSLVGGGTQKETQYF
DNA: TGTGCCAGCAGCTTAGTCGGCGGGGGGACCCAGAAGGAGACCCAGTACTTC

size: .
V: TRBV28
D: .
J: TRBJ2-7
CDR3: CASSPSTTPYEQYF
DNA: TGTGCCAGCAGTCCGTCGACAACCCCCTACGAGCAGTACTTC

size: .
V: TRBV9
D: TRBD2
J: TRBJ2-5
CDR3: CASSVGLAYGAGETQYF
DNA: TGTGCCAGCAGCGTAGGACTAGCATACGGAGCTGGGGAGACCCAGTACTTC

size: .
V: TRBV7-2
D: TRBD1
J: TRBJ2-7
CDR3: CASSSDRTGVYEQYF
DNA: TGTGCCAGCAGCTCAGACAGGACAGGAGTCTACGAGCAGTACTTC

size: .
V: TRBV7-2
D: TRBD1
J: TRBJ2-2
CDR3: CATLRGTANTGELFF
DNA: TGTGCCACCCTTAGAGGGACAGCGAACACCGGGGAGCTGTTTTTT

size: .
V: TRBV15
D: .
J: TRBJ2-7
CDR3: CATSRDRRAGEQYF
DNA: TGTGCCACCAGCAGAGATCGACGGGCGGGCGAGCAGTACTTC

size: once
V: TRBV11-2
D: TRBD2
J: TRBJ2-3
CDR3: CASSLEVHGGVTDTQYF
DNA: TGTGCCAGCAGCTTAGAGGTCCACGGGGGGGTCACAGATACGCAGTATTTT

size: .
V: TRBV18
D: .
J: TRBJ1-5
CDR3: CASSQASGQPQHF
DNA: TGTGCCAGCTCACAAGCGTCCGGTCAGCCCCAGCATTTT

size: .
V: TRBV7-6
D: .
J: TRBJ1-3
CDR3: CASSIIPGLGNTIYF
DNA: TGTGCCAGCAGCATAATCCCAGGGTTAGGAAACACCATATATTTT

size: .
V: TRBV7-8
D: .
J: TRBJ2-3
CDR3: CASSLVGGEGTDTQYF
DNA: TGTGCCAGCAGCTTAGTGGGGGGTGAGGGCACAGATACGCAGTATTTT

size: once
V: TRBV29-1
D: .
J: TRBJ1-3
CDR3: CSVDWGSGGNTIYF
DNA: TGCAGCGTTGACTGGGGCTCAGGAGGAAACACCATATATTTT

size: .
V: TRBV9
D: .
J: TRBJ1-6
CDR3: CASSADRNYYNSPLHF
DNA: TGTGCCAGCAGCGCAGACAGGAACTATTATAATTCACCCCTCCACTTT

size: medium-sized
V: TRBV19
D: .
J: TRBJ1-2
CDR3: CASSEADYGYTF
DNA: TGTGCCAGTAGTGAGGCAGACTATGGCTACACCTTC